One TCR beta chain is described in this entry. What it recognizes is unknown. Germline V gene sequence: CDR1 GTSNPN, CDR2 SVGIG (reference sequence). The CDR3 is 13 amino acids. This entry is derived from a study of T cell clusters in autoimmune cytopenias. Across the study: Per sample, median TRB depth was about 52,000 reads, yielding a median roughly 2,200 distinct clonotypes. Findings and caveats of the study: No experiment has yet validated the function of the T cell clusters defined in silico. TRB repertoire shifts in secondary cytopenia and chronic lymphocytic leukemia mostly reflected lymphoma, not autoimmunity. Healthy donors had approximately 2.9-fold more exclusive TRB clusters than active autoimmune hepatitis patients.

TRB rearrangements were amplified by touch-down multiplex PCR with mixed TRB-A/B primers. TCRdb reanalyzed the multiplex PCR reads and collapses them to one entry per CDR3 protein, without DNA. The specimen's table records around 7,000 distinct CDR3 sequences. Each sample's input was 250 ng genomic DNA, some 34,000 genome equivalents. The chain has TRBV30 and TRBJ1-6; the D gene TCRdb calls, TRBD1, cannot be checked with no DNA. Sequences were obtained from peripheral blood. The receptor was derived from a human donor with an autoimmune cytopenia or autoimmune hepatitis (not recorded which). CDR3 loop: CAWRPVQGFHLHF.